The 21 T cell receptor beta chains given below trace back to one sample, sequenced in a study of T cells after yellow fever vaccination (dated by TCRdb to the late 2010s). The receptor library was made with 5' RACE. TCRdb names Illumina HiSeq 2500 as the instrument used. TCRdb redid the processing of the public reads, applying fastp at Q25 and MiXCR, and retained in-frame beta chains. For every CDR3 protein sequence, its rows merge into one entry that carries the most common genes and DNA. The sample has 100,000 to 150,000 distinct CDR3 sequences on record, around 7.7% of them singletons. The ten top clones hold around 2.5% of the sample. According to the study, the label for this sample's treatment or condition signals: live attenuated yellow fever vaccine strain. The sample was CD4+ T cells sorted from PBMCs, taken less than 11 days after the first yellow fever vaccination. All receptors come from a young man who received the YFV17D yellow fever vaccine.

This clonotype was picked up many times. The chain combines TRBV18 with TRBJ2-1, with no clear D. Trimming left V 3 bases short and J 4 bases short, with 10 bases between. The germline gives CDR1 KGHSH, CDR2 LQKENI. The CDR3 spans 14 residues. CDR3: CASSPLAYYNEQFF. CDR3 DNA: TGTGCCAGCTCACCCTTAGCTTATTACAATGAGCAGTTCTTC.

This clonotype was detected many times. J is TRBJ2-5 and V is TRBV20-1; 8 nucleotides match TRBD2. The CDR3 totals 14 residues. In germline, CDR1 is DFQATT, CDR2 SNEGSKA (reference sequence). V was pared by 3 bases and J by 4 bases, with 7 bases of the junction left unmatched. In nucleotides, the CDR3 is TGCAGTGCTAGCGGCGGGGGGAGTGGAGAGACCCAGTACTTC. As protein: CSASGGGSGETQYF.

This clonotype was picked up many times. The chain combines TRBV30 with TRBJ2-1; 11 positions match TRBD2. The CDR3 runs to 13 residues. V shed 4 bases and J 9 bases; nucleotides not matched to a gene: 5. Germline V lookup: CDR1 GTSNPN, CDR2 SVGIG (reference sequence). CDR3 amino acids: CAWNSGGAAEQFF. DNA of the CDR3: TGTGCCTGGAATAGCGGGGGGGCGGCTGAGCAGTTCTTC.

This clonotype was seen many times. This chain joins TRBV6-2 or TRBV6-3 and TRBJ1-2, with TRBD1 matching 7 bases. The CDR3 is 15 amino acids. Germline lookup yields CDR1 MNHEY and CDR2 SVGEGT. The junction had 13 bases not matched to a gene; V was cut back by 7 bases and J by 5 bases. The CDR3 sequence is CASTIPGTEDYGYTF. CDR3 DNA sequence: TGTGCCAGCACCATCCCCGGGACAGAGGATTATGGCTACACCTTC.

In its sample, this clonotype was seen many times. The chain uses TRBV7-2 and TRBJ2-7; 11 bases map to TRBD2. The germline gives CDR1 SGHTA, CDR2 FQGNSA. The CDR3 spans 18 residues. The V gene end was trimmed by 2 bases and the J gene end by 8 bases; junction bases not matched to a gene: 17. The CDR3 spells CASSLTPGLAGVPGQQYF. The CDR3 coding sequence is TGTGCCAGCAGCTTAACGCCTGGACTAGCGGGCGTCCCAGGGCAGCAGTACTTC.

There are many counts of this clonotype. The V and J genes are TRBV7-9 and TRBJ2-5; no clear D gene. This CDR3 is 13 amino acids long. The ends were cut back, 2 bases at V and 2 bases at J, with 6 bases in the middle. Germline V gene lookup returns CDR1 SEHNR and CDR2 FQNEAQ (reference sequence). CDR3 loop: CASSLRWQETQYF. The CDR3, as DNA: TGTGCCAGCAGCTTACGGTGGCAAGAGACCCAGTACTTC.

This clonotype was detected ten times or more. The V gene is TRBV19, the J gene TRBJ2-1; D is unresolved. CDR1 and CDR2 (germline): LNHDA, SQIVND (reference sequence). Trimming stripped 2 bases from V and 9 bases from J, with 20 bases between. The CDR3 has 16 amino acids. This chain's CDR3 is CASSISWTLIVSEQFF. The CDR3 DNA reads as TGTGCCAGTAGTATATCTTGGACCCTGATCGTCAGTGAGCAGTTCTTC.

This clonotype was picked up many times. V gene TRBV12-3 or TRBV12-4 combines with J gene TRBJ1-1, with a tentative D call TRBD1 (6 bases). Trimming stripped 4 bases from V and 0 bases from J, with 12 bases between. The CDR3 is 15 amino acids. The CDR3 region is CASSWRPGVNTEAFF. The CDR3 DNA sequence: TGTGCCAGCAGTTGGCGTCCAGGGGTGAACACTGAAGCTTTCTTT.

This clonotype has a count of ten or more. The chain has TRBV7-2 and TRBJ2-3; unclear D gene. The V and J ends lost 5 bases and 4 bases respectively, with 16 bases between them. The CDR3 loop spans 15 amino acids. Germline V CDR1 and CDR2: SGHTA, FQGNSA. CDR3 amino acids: CASSVFRAPPDTQYF. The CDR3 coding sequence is TGTGCCAGCAGCGTTTTCCGGGCGCCGCCAGATACGCAGTATTTT.

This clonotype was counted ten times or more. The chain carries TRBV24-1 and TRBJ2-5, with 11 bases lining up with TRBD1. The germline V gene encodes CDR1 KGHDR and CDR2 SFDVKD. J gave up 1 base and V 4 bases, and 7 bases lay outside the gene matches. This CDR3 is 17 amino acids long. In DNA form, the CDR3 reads TGTGCCACCAGTGACCCGGGAGGGACAGGGGGCCAAGAGACCCAGTACTTC. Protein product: CATSDPGGTGGQETQYF.

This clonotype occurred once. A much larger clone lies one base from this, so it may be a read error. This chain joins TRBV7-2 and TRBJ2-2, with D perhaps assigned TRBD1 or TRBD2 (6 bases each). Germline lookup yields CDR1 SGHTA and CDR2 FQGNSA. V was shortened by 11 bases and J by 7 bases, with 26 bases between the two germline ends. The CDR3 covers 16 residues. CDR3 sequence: CACTNSRGGMGGELFF. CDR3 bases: TGTGCCTGCACCAACTCCAGGGGAGGTATGGGCGGGGAGCTGTTTTTT.

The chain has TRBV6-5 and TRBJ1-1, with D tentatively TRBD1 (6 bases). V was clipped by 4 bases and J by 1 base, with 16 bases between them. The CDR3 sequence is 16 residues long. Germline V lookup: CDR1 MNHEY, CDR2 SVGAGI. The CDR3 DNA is TGTGCCAGCAGTTGGAACCTGCTCAGGGGGAACACTGAAGCTTTCTTT. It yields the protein CASSWNLLRGNTEAFF.

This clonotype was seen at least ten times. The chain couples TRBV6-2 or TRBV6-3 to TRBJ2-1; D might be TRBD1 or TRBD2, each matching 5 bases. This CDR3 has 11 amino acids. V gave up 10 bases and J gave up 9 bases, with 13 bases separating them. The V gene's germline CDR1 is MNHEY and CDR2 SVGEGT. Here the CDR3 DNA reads TGTGCCACCTCTCAGGGAGTTGAGCAGTTCTTC. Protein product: CATSQGVEQFF.

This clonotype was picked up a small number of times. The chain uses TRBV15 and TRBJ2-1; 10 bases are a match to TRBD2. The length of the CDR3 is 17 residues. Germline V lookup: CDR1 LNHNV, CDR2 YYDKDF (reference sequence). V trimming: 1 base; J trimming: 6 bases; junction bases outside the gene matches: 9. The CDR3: CATSRGPSGGNFNEQFF. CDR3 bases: TGTGCCACCAGCAGAGGGCCTAGCGGGGGTAATTTCAATGAGCAGTTCTTC.

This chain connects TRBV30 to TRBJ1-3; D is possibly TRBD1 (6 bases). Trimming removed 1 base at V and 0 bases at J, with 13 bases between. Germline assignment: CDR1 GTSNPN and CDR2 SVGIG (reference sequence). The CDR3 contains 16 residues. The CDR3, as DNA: TGTGCCTGGAGTGAGGGGACATTTTTCTCTGGAAACACCATATATTTT. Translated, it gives CAWSEGTFFSGNTIYF.

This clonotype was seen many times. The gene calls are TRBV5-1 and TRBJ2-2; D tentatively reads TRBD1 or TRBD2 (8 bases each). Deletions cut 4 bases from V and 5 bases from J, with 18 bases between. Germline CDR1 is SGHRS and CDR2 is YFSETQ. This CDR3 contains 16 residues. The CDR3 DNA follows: TGCGCCAGCAGCCTGCGGGGGGACAGGTGGACCGGGGAGCTGTTTTTT. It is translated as CASSLRGDRWTGELFF. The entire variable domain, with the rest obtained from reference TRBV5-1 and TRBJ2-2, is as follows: KAGVTQTPRYLIKTRGQQVTLSCSPISGHRSVSWYQQTPGQGLQFLFEYFSETQRNKGNFPGRFSGRQFSNSRSEMNVSTLELGDSALYLCASSLRGDRWTGELFFGEGSRLTVL.

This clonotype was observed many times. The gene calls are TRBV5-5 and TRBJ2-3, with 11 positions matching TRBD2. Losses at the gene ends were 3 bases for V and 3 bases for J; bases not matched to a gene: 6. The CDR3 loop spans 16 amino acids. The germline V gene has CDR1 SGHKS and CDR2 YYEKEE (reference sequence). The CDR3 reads CASSSLIAGGTDTQYF. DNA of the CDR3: TGTGCCAGCAGCTCCCTAATAGCGGGGGGGACAGATACGCAGTATTTT.

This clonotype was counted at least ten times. The CDR3: CASSLRLWTSGGFVPNEQFF. The DNA of the CDR3 is TGTGCCAGCAGCTTACGTCTTTGGACTAGCGGGGGGTTTGTCCCCAATGAGCAGTTCTTC. The chain links TRBV11-2 to TRBJ2-1; 14 nucleotides agree with TRBD2. The CDR3 has 20 amino acids. The V segment lost 2 bases and the J segment 6 bases; nucleotides outside the gene matches: 15. Per the germline V gene, CDR1 is SGHAT and CDR2 is FQNNGV.

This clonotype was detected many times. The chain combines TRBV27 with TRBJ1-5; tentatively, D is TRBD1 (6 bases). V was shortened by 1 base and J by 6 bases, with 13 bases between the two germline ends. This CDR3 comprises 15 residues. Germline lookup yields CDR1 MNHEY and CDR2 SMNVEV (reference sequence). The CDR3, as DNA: TGTGCCAGCAGTTTATTACAGGGAGGGAGTCAGCCCCAGCATTTT. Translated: CASSLLQGGSQPQHF.

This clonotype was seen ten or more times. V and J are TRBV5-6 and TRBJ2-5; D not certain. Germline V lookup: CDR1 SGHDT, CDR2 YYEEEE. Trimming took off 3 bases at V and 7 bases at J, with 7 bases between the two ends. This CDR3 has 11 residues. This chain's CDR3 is CASSSSGTQYF. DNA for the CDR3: TGTGCCAGCAGCTCCTCTGGGACCCAGTACTTC.

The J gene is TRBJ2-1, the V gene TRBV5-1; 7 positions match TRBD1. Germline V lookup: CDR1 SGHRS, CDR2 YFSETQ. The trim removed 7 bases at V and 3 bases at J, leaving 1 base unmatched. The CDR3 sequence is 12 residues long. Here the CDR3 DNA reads TGCGCCAGCGGGACAGACTACAATGAGCAGTTCTTC. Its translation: CASGTDYNEQFF.